One and the same sample provided the 9 T cell receptor beta chains below, sequenced in a study of cytomegalovirus exposure and HLA in healthy donors. With 60 Vbeta and 13 Jbeta primers, the PCR was carried out. Method: immunoSEQ multiplex PCR; TCRdb's copy keeps in-frame clones and lacks some. The table has around 130,000 clones, more than 65% seen once. The sequenced material came from PBMCs. All receptors derive from a woman between 18 and 30 years old in good health and CMV-seropositive.

CDR3 region: CASSLPGTTTDTQYF. The DNA of the CDR3 is TGTGCCAGCAGCCTCCCCGGGACTACCACAGATACGCAGTATTTT. V usage is TRBV4-2 and J usage is TRBJ2-3, with TRBD2 matching 7 bases. CDR3 length: 15 amino acids. The V gene end was trimmed by 4 bases and the J gene end by 2 bases; junction bases not matched to a gene: 6. In germline, CDR1 is LGHNA, CDR2 YNFKEQ.

The chain couples TRBV25-1 to TRBJ1-1, with TRBD1 identical over 8 bases. Unmatched junction bases numbered 8, after V lost 5 bases and J lost 6 bases. CDR1 and CDR2 from the germline V gene are MGHDK and SYGVNS. This CDR3 has 14 amino acids. The CDR3 protein is CASSNGTGGAEAFF. In DNA, the CDR3 is TGTGCCAGCAGTAACGGGACAGGTGGGGCTGAAGCTTTCTTT.

The rearrangement joins TRBV10-3 to TRBJ2-1; the D gene is possibly TRBD2 (5 bases). V was pared by 6 bases and J by 5 bases, with 14 bases between. Germline CDR1 and CDR2: ENHRY and SYGVKD. The CDR3 runs to 14 residues. DNA of the CDR3: TGTGCCATCAGGGACTCCGTGGGTAACAATGAGCAGTTCTTC. Translated: CAIRDSVGNNEQFF.

The V gene is TRBV5-4, the J gene TRBJ2-5, with D unresolved. The CDR3 is made up of 16 amino acids. The V and J ends lost 0 bases and 0 bases respectively, with 12 bases between them. Germline V gene lookup returns CDR1 SGHNT and CDR2 YYREEE (reference sequence). This chain's CDR3 is CASSLGLVEDQETQYF. The DNA for the CDR3 is TGTGCCAGCAGCTTGGGCCTTGTCGAGGACCAAGAGACCCAGTACTTC.

V gene TRBV7-6 combines with J gene TRBJ1-4, with 8 bases matching TRBD1. The V and J ends lost 2 bases and 7 bases, in that order; junction bases with no gene match: 12. This CDR3 is 17 amino acids long. CDR1 is SGHVS and CDR2 is FNYEAQ in the germline V gene. For the CDR3, the DNA is TGTGCCAGCAGCTTAAACTTGCTCGGACAGGGCGGTGAAAAACTGTTTTTT. Amino acid sequence: CASSLNLLGQGGEKLFF. The full variable domain, with the rest looked up from reference TRBV7-6 and TRBJ1-4, is GAGVSQSPRYKVTKRGQDVALRCDPISGHVSLYWYRQALGQGPEFLTYFNYEAQQDKSGLPNDRFSAERPEGSISTLTIQRTEQRDSAMYRCASSLNLLGQGGEKLFFGSGTQLSVL.

J is TRBJ1-3 and V is TRBV6-1; unclear D gene. V dropped 3 bases and J dropped 0 bases, with 9 bases sitting between them. Germline-derived CDR1 and CDR2 are MNHNS and SASEGT. The CDR3 spans 15 residues. The CDR3 reads CASSDSLDSGNTIYF. CDR3 DNA: TGTGCCAGCAGTGATTCACTTGACTCTGGAAACACCATATATTTT.

This sequence joins TRBV9 and TRBJ1-2; 10 nucleotides align to TRBD1. CDR3 length equals 13 residues. Trimming at V came to 4 bases and at J to 4 bases, leaving 1 base not matched to a gene. Germline V gene data show CDR1 as SGDLS and CDR2 as YYNGEE. The CDR3, as DNA: TGTGCCAGCAGCCGGGACAGGGGCTATGGCTACACCTTC. This sequence encodes CASSRDRGYGYTF.

The chain uses TRBV6-1 and TRBJ2-1, with D possibly being TRBD1 (5 bases). In germline, CDR1 is MNHNS, CDR2 SASEGT. There are 13 residues in the CDR3. Trimming removed 2 bases at V and 10 bases at J, with 12 bases between. The CDR3 DNA follows: TGTGCCAGCAGTGAAACGTCTTGGGGCGAGCAGTTCTTC. This sequence encodes CASSETSWGEQFF.

This sequence joins TRBV15 and TRBJ2-3; TRBD2 agrees at 9 bases. The ends lost 2 bases at V and 0 bases at J; junction bases unmatched: 6. CDR1 is LNHNV and CDR2 is YYDKDF in the germline V gene (reference sequence). This CDR3 contains 17 residues. DNA for the CDR3: TGTGCCACCAGCAGACAACGGCGGGGGGGCAGCACAGATACGCAGTATTTT. It is translated as CATSRQRRGGSTDTQYF.